The 31 T cell receptor beta chains given below trace back to one sample, sequenced in a study of shared clonotypes between healthy human individuals (TCRdb year 2020). Library preparation employed the immunoSEQ multiplex PCR assay. Imported from immuneACCESS, the table was reduced by TCRdb to in-frame sequences with V and J called. These copies leave out some clones; in studies compared against another copy, an unresolved V gene accounts for under half, and the cause of the remainder is not known. The sample table holds about 1 million clones, of which approximately 80% were seen once. The ten largest account for approximately 0.5% of the sample. The sequencing sample was made of memory CD4+ T cells from PBMCs. The label giving this sample's cell subset or site can be read as: CD45RA-negative fraction. The receptors shown here come from a man aged 18 to 29 in good health. Some clones in this sample may be carry-over from other donors' samples.

This clone was recorded a few times. This chain links TRBV10-3 with TRBJ2-2, with 8 bases matching TRBD1. The CDR3 extends over 15 amino acids. V shed 4 bases, J shed 4 bases, and the junction held 5 bases outside the gene matches. The germline gives CDR1 ENHRY, CDR2 SYGVKD. The CDR3 DNA sequence: TGTGCCATCAGTGCGGGGACAGGCAGCACCGGGGAGCTGTTTTTT. Its translation is CAISAGTGSTGELFF.

This chain uses TRBV9 with TRBJ2-7; D possibly corresponds to TRBD2 (6 bases). This CDR3 contains 13 residues. V lost 4 bases and J 6 bases, leaving 14 bases between the germline ends. Germline CDR1 SGDLS, CDR2 YYNGEE. The CDR3 DNA follows: TGTGCCAGCAGCCCCACTGTCGGGAGCGAGCAGTACTTC. Residues: CASSPTVGSEQYF.

This clone was seen at least ten times. The chain has TRBV20-1 and TRBJ1-2; D is uncertain. V was trimmed by 5 bases and J by 1 base, leaving 5 bases between them. The CDR3 has 11 amino acids. CDR1 and CDR2 (germline): DFQATT, SNEGSKA (reference sequence). The CDR3 reads CSAYVNYGYTF. The CDR3, as DNA: TGCAGTGCTTACGTTAACTATGGCTACACCTTC.

The rearrangement uses TRBV5-1 and TRBJ1-4; 7 bases map to TRBD1. CDR1 is SGHRS and CDR2 is YFSETQ in the germline V gene. The length of the CDR3 is 15 residues. J lost 3 bases, V lost 7 bases, and 9 bases had no gene match. Here the CDR3 reads CASGREGAPNEKLFF. CDR3 coding DNA: TGCGCCAGCGGTAGGGAGGGGGCGCCTAATGAAAAACTGTTTTTT. Looking up the rest from reference TRBV5-1 and TRBJ1-4 gives the full variable domain: KAGVTQTPRYLIKTRGQQVTLSCSPISGHRSVSWYQQTPGQGLQFLFEYFSETQRNKGNFPGRFSGRQFSNSRSEMNVSTLELGDSALYLCASGREGAPNEKLFFGSGTQLSVL.

The chain is built from TRBV30 and TRBJ1-3; maybe TRBD1 (6 bases). Trimming cost V 0 bases and J 4 bases, with 13 bases left between them. Germline V lookup: CDR1 GTSNPN, CDR2 SVGIG (reference sequence). This CDR3 is built from 15 residues. CDR3 region: CAWSVSGTTGNTIYF. Written as DNA, the CDR3 is TGTGCCTGGAGTGTAAGCGGGACAACCGGAAACACCATATATTTT.

Many counts were recorded for this clone. The chain couples TRBV27 to TRBJ2-7; 7 nucleotides match TRBD1. Trimming cost V 5 bases and J 0 bases; bases outside gene matches: 4. CDR1 is MNHEY, CDR2 SMNVEV, per germline (reference sequence). CDR3 length equals 14 residues. CDR3 bases: TGTGCCAGCAGTCTGACAGGGATCTCCTACGAGCAGTACTTC. As protein: CASSLTGISYEQYF.

This clone was detected a few times. The V call is TRBV7-2, the J call TRBJ1-2, with unresolved D. Germline CDR1 is SGHTA and CDR2 is FQGNSA. This CDR3 has 14 residues. Trimming cost V 0 bases and J 8 bases, with 13 bases left between them. DNA for the CDR3: TGTGCCAGCAGCTTAGCGCTCTCTAGGAGAGGCTACACCTTC. This sequence encodes CASSLALSRRGYTF.

This chain links TRBV19 with TRBJ1-1; D might be TRBD1 (5 bases). Germline assignment: CDR1 LNHDA and CDR2 SQIVND (reference sequence). The CDR3 contains 14 residues. V lost 5 bases to trimming and J lost 6 bases, with 16 bases between them. Written as DNA, the CDR3 is TGTGCCAGTAGTCCCCCCGGGGGTGCCCCTGAAGCTTTCTTT. Amino acids: CASSPPGGAPEAFF.

This rearrangement joins TRBV5-1 to TRBJ2-7; 8 bases line up with TRBD1. V gave up 4 bases and J gave up 7 bases; unmatched junction bases: 13. The CDR3 extends over 15 amino acids. Germline assignment: CDR1 SGHRS and CDR2 YFSETQ. The CDR3, as DNA: TGCGCCAGCAGCCGAGGCGTGCCAGGGGGCGAGGAGCAGTACTTC. It encodes CASSRGVPGGEEQYF.

This clone came up many times. This rearrangement joins TRBV14 to TRBJ2-3; TRBD2 matches at 11 bases. Germline lookup yields CDR1 SGHDN and CDR2 FVKESK. CDR3 length: 18 residues. The J segment lost 1 base and the V segment lost 0 bases, leaving 6 bases of the junction unmatched. The CDR3 DNA is TGTGCCAGCAGCCAAGATTGGGGACTAGCGGAGCGCACAGATACGCAGTATTTT. Amino acid sequence: CASSQDWGLAERTDTQYF. The variable domain in full, completed from reference TRBV14 and TRBJ2-3, reads EAGVTQFPSHSVIEKGQTVTLRCDPISGHDNLYWYRRVMGKEIKFLLHFVKESKQDESGMPNNRFLAERTGGTYSTLKVQPAELEDSGVYFCASSQDWGLAERTDTQYFGPGTRLTVL.

The chain carries TRBV5-8 and TRBJ1-4, with 11 positions matching TRBD1. Germline CDR1 SGHTS, CDR2 YDEGEE. CDR3 length equals 16 residues. Unmatched junction bases numbered 5, after V lost 4 bases and J lost 3 bases. CDR3 protein: CASSRGTGGSNEKLFF. The CDR3 nucleotides read TGTGCCAGCAGCAGAGGGACAGGGGGTTCTAATGAAAAACTGTTTTTT.

The chain has TRBV7-9 and TRBJ2-1; TRBD2 agrees at 11 bases. The CDR3 totals 15 residues. Looked up from germline, CDR1 is SEHNR and CDR2 is FQNEAQ (reference sequence). V shed 5 bases, J shed 9 bases, and the junction held 9 bases outside the gene matches. The CDR3 loop is CASSKGLAVGVEQFF. DNA of the CDR3: TGTGCCAGCAGCAAGGGACTAGCGGTCGGGGTTGAGCAGTTCTTC.

This clone has only one observation. The chain couples TRBV7-3 to TRBJ2-6; TRBD2 is a possible D gene (5 bases). Germline values: CDR1 SGHTA, CDR2 FQGTGA. Trimming shortened V by 5 bases and J by 2 bases, and 7 bases separated the two germline ends. CDR3 length equals 14 residues. The CDR3 protein is CASSTSAGANVLTF. The CDR3 nucleotides read TGTGCCAGCAGCACTAGTGCTGGGGCCAACGTCCTGACTTTC.

This clone was seen only a few times. The genes are TRBV19 and TRBJ1-5, with a weak D call TRBD1 (5 bases). CDR1 is LNHDA, CDR2 SQIVND, per germline (reference sequence). CDR3 length: 15 residues. V dropped 6 bases and J dropped 2 bases, with 14 bases sitting between them. The CDR3 region has the DNA TGTGCCAGTAGCCCAAAGGACAAGGGCAATCAGCCCCAGCATTTT. This gives the protein CASSPKDKGNQPQHF.

This chain uses TRBV6-1 with TRBJ2-2; D tentatively reads TRBD1 or TRBD2 (5 bases each). The V end lost 8 bases, the J end lost 2 bases, and 15 bases lay between the germline ends. The CDR3 extends over 15 amino acids. Looked up from germline, CDR1 is MNHNS and CDR2 is SASEGT. CDR3 nucleotides: TGTGCCAGCGGGGACCGAGCACATAACACCGGGGAGCTGTTTTTT. Protein product: CASGDRAHNTGELFF.

V is TRBV7-2 and J is TRBJ2-7; the match to TRBD2 covers 7 bases. This CDR3 has 15 residues. Germline CDR1 is SGHTA and CDR2 is FQGNSA. Trimming removed 0 bases from V and 0 bases from J; junction bases left unmatched: 2. The CDR3 loop reads CASSLAPSGSYEQYF. CDR3 sequence (DNA): TGTGCCAGCAGCTTAGCACCTAGCGGCTCCTACGAGCAGTACTTC.

The gene calls are TRBV4-3 and TRBJ2-7; TRBD2 matches at 8 bases. Germline V gene data show CDR1 as LGHNA and CDR2 as YSLEER. The length of the CDR3 is 19 residues. V was clipped by 5 bases and J by 2 bases; unmatched bases: 20. DNA of the CDR3: TGCGCCAGCAGCACGAAGTTACCCATTAGCGGGAACGAACCCTACGAGCAGTACTTC. Translation: CASSTKLPISGNEPYEQYF.

The count of this clone is one. The chain is built from TRBV7-2 and TRBJ2-7; the D is unclear. The germline V gene encodes CDR1 SGHTA and CDR2 FQGNSA. With 5 bases removed from V and 2 bases from J, the gap between germline ends came to 10 bases. The length of the CDR3 is 13 residues. This chain's CDR3 is CASSRDGTYEQYF. The CDR3 nucleotides are TGTGCCAGCAGCCGAGACGGTACCTACGAGCAGTACTTC.

The chain has TRBV27 and TRBJ1-1; D remains unclear. Per germline, CDR1 MNHEY and CDR2 SMNVEV (reference sequence). V lost 3 bases and J 3 bases, leaving 8 bases between the germline ends. The CDR3 contains 13 residues. The CDR3 here is CASSFVADTEAFF. For the CDR3, the DNA is TGTGCCAGCAGTTTCGTGGCGGACACTGAAGCTTTCTTT.

J is TRBJ2-1 and V is TRBV28; D possibly corresponds to TRBD2 (6 bases). The CDR3 sequence is 16 residues long. Germline V gene sequence: CDR1 MDHEN, CDR2 SYDVKM. V lost 6 bases and J lost 0, with 15 bases in between. The CDR3 reads CASRTPSGLSYNEQFF. CDR3 DNA: TGTGCCAGCAGGACTCCCAGCGGGCTCTCCTACAATGAGCAGTTCTTC.

The CDR3 DNA follows: TGTGCGACACGGACTAGCGGGTACAATGAGCAGTTCTTC. Amino acids: CATRTSGYNEQFF. This chain joins TRBV7-2 and TRBJ2-1, with 11 nucleotides matching TRBD2. The length of the CDR3 is 13 residues. Per the germline V gene, CDR1 is SGHTA and CDR2 is FQGNSA.

This sequence joins TRBV6-5 and TRBJ2-6; D gene uncertain. V lost 5 bases, J lost 0 bases, and 8 bases lay in between. Per germline, CDR1 MNHEY and CDR2 SVGAGI. This CDR3 is built from 15 residues. The CDR3 sequence: CASSLEPSGANVLTF. Here the CDR3 DNA reads TGTGCCAGCAGTCTTGAACCCTCTGGGGCCAACGTCCTGACTTTC.

This chain uses TRBV19 with TRBJ1-2; perhaps TRBD1 as D (6 bases). This CDR3 region has 14 residues. Trimming pared 5 bases from V and 5 bases from J, leaving 15 bases between. CDR1 is LNHDA, CDR2 SQIVND, per germline (reference sequence). The CDR3 region has the DNA TGTGCCAGTAGTGTACAGGGCGGAGAGTATGGCTACACCTTC. Translated: CASSVQGGEYGYTF.

The V and J genes are TRBV5-4 and TRBJ2-3; possible D gene TRBD1, 5 bases. V lost 7 bases to trimming and J lost 0 bases, with 15 bases between them. The CDR3 runs to 15 residues. Germline V gene lookup returns CDR1 SGHNT and CDR2 YYREEE (reference sequence). CDR3 region: CASYIAGLSTDTQYF. The DNA for the CDR3 is TGTGCCAGCTACATAGCAGGGCTGAGCACAGATACGCAGTATTTT.

The rearrangement links TRBV7-8 to TRBJ1-1, with TRBD1 identical over 7 bases. The CDR3 is made up of 13 amino acids. CDR1 is SGHVS, CDR2 FQNEAQ, per germline. V trimming: 4 bases; J trimming: 5 bases; junction bases outside the gene matches: 4. The CDR3 reads CASSSIRGTEAFF. CDR3 coding DNA: TGTGCCAGCAGCTCAATCAGGGGGACTGAAGCTTTCTTT.

As regards this clone: The sample holds other DNA sequences that translate to the same CDR3. The V call is TRBV29-1, the J call TRBJ1-5; unclear D gene. Trimming took 4 bases from V and 2 from J, leaving 6 bases between them. The V gene's germline CDR1 is SQVTM and CDR2 ANQGSEA. This CDR3 region has 12 residues. The CDR3 nucleotides are TGCAGCGTTGGTACGGGCAATCAGCCCCAGCATTTT. The encoded protein is CSVGTGNQPQHF.

This rearrangement joins TRBV6-6 to TRBJ2-7; TRBD1 aligns across 7 bases. J lost 3 bases, V lost 6 bases, and 5 bases had no gene match. The CDR3 totals 13 residues. CDR1 MNHNY and CDR2 SVGAGI come from the germline V gene (reference sequence). The CDR3 reads CASSQDRHYEQYF. In DNA, the CDR3 is TGTGCCAGCAGCCAGGACAGGCACTACGAGCAGTACTTC.

This clone was seen many times. The chain couples TRBV18 to TRBJ1-1; 11 positions match TRBD1. The CDR3 runs 16 residues. After removal of 4 bases from V and 4 bases from J, the junction contained 8 bases not matched to a gene. The germline V gene encodes CDR1 KGHSH and CDR2 LQKENI. In DNA, the CDR3 is TGTGCCAGCTCACTAATGGGACAGGGGGGCGGCACTGAAGCTTTCTTT. Translated, it gives CASSLMGQGGGTEAFF.

The chain links TRBV7-3 to TRBJ2-1, with a tentative D call TRBD2 (5 bases). Trimming stripped 3 bases from V and 1 base from J, with 10 bases between. Germline CDR1 and CDR2: SGHTA and FQGTGA. CDR3 length: 15 residues. CDR3 DNA sequence: TGTGCCAGCAGCTTTGCGGGCGGATCCTACAATGAGCAGTTCTTC. Its protein product is CASSFAGGSYNEQFF. The entire variable domain, with the rest obtained from reference TRBV7-3 and TRBJ2-1, is as follows: GAGVSQTPSNKVTEKGKYVELRCDPISGHTALYWYRQSLGQGPEFLIYFQGTGAADDSGLPNDRFFAVRPEGSVSTLKIQRTERGDSAVYLCASSFAGGSYNEQFFGPGTRLTVL.

The chain employs TRBV6-5 and TRBJ1-2, with D perhaps matching TRBD1 (6 bases). Germline assignment: CDR1 MNHEY and CDR2 SVGAGI. V lost 6 bases and J 8 bases, leaving 22 bases between the germline ends. This CDR3 comprises 15 residues. The CDR3 nucleotides are TGTGCCAGCAGCCCGGGGCGGGGGCCTGTAGGCGGCTACACCTTC. This translates into CASSPGRGPVGGYTF.

V and J are TRBV30 and TRBJ2-6; 7 bases map to TRBD2. The CDR3 runs to 16 residues. The V gene's germline CDR1 is GTSNPN and CDR2 SVGIG (reference sequence). After removal of 5 bases from V and 0 bases from J, the junction contained 7 bases not matched to a gene. For the CDR3, the DNA is TGTGCCTGGTATATGACGGGGGGCTCTGGGGCCAACGTCCTGACTTTC. This codes for CAWYMTGGSGANVLTF.